The TCR beta chain under discussion was sequenced for a study of T cell responses to AZD1222 COVID-19 vaccine. General observations from the study: There were mostly white British donors and more females than males, and clonal diversity was possibly underestimated. Across the whole spike, CD4 TCRs peaked at regions 160-218 and 743-854.

Combined were second doses at about 4 or about 12 weeks. Clones were read by immunoSEQ multiplex PCR, and TCRdb kept only the in-frame ones, dropping some. The sample has some 170,000 clones; roughly nine tenths are singletons. About this clone itself: The antigen remains undetermined.

V lost 4 bases and J 8 bases, leaving 14 bases between the germline ends. Germline V lookup: CDR1 SEHNR, CDR2 FQNEAQ (reference sequence). The length of the CDR3 is 13 residues. The J gene is TRBJ1-2, the V gene TRBV7-9; no clear D. Sequenced here: peripheral blood, sampled 28 days after the second AZD1222 dose. This TCR was sampled from an adult who received the AZD1222 COVID-19 vaccine. CDR3 bases: TGTGCCAGCAGCTCCTTGCAGTTCTCGGGCTACACCTTC. It specifies CASSSLQFSGYTF.